One and the same sample provided the 18 T cell receptor beta chains below, sequenced in a study of T cells in Graves' hyperthyroidism and ophthalmopathy. Regions amplified from RNA transcripts were the TCR beta CDR3 regions. HTBI primers were the set used in a first-round RT-PCR of the TCR CDR3. MiXCR, applied by TCRdb to the multiplex PCR reads, yields one record per CDR3 protein. The sample shows approximately 700,000 distinct CDR3 sequences, about 45% of them seen only once. The specimen sequenced was peripheral blood or thyroid tissue (not recorded which). The source of these receptors is an adult man with Graves' disease, either hyperthyroidism or ophthalmopathy (not recorded which).

The chain uses TRBV7-9 and TRBJ1-6, with 10 nucleotides matching TRBD1. There are 15 residues in the CDR3. Trimming at V came to 6 bases and at J to 9 bases, leaving 8 bases not matched to a gene. Germline CDR1 is SEHNR and CDR2 is FQNEAQ (reference sequence). The CDR3 nucleotides read TGTGCCAGCAGTCCGGGACAGGGGCAGGGTTCACCCCTCCACTTT. This encodes CASSPGQGQGSPLHF.

The genes are TRBV25-1 and TRBJ1-1, with D unresolved. Trimming left V 4 bases short and J 5 bases short, with 20 bases between. The CDR3 is 16 residues long. The V gene's germline CDR1 is MGHDK and CDR2 SYGVNS. The DNA for the CDR3 is TGTGCCAGCAGTGCTAGAGACACAGTCCTGACAACTGAAGCTTTCTTT. Amino acids: CASSARDTVLTTEAFF.

This clonotype was found many times. This chain joins TRBV10-3 and TRBJ1-5; 7 bases are a match to TRBD1. Trimming took 9 bases from V and 5 from J; bases not matched to a gene: 4. The CDR3 covers 12 residues. Germline assignment: CDR1 ENHRY and CDR2 SYGVKD. The CDR3 region is CAIQGTDQPQHF. The CDR3, as DNA: TGTGCCATACAGGGGACGGATCAGCCCCAGCATTTT.

This clonotype was seen repeatedly, ten times or more. This rearrangement joins TRBV29-1 to TRBJ2-5, with 7 nucleotides matching TRBD1. Trimming at V came to 4 bases and at J to 1 base, leaving 3 bases not matched to a gene. The germline gives CDR1 SQVTM, CDR2 ANQGSEA. The CDR3 runs 13 residues. The CDR3 DNA reads as TGCAGCGTTGCCCGGACAGGCCAAGAGACCCAGTACTTC. This codes for CSVARTGQETQYF.

With respect to this clonotype: Without the conserved terminal phenylalanine or tryptophan, this CDR3 likely stems from a read error. The DNA is omitted, as the CDR3 cannot be located on it reliably, and the CDR3 follows TCRdb's listing. The chain couples TRBV24-1 to TRBJ2-5. The CDR3 is made up of 9 amino acids, end residues included. The germline gives CDR1 KGHDR, CDR2 SFDVKD. The chain's CDR3 is CATSGKQNT.

Details on this clonotype: A much larger clone is a single base away; this may be a read error. The rearrangement uses TRBV2 and TRBJ1-3, with D unclear. CDR3 size: 15 residues. Germline V gene sequence: CDR1 SNHLY, CDR2 FYNNEI. Trimming cost V 8 bases and J 1 base, with 15 bases left between them. CDR3 residues: CASREGRVSGNTIYF. Written as DNA, the CDR3 is TGTGCCAGCCGCGAAGGCAGAGTTTCTGGAAACACCATATATTTT.

This clonotype was counted a few times. This chain links TRBV7-9 with TRBJ1-5, with TRBD1 identical over 7 bases. The V segment lost 5 bases and the J segment 1 base; nucleotides outside the gene matches: 8. The CDR3 is 16 residues long. In germline, CDR1 is SEHNR, CDR2 FQNEAQ (reference sequence). The CDR3 protein is CASSPQTGKSNQPQHF. DNA for the CDR3: TGTGCCAGCAGCCCCCAGACAGGGAAAAGCAATCAGCCCCAGCATTTT.

There are a few counts of this clonotype. J is TRBJ1-4 and V is TRBV7-8; TRBD1 matches 8 bases. CDR1 and CDR2 from the germline V gene are SGHVS and FQNEAQ. The CDR3 sequence is 17 residues long. The junction had 10 bases not matched to a gene; V was cut back by 2 bases and J by 5 bases. The CDR3 sequence: CASSLTEQGGANEKLFF. The DNA of the CDR3 is TGTGCCAGCAGCTTAACCGAACAGGGGGGGGCAAATGAAAAACTGTTTTTT.

Concerning this clonotype itself: A read error may account for a junction end that differs from germline. The chain recombines TRBV7-2 with TRBJ2-2, with D unresolved. The CDR3 has 15 residues. Germline CDR1 reads SGHTA; CDR2 reads FQGNSA. CDR3: CASSATGSVSGELFF. In nucleotides, the CDR3 is TGCGCCAGCAGCGCGACCGGGTCTGTATCCGGGGAGCTGTTTTTT.

This chain's CDR3 is CATSRVSGAQETQYF. The CDR3 DNA is TGTGCCACCAGCAGAGTTTCGGGGGCCCAAGAGACCCAGTACTTC. The chain joins TRBV15 to TRBJ2-5; D possibly uses TRBD1 or TRBD2 (6 bases each). Trimming pared 1 base from V and 1 base from J, leaving 10 bases between. Germline V gene data show CDR1 as LNHNV and CDR2 as YYDKDF (reference sequence). This CDR3 is built from 15 residues.

This clonotype was counted only a few times. The genes are TRBV6-6 and TRBJ1-2, with 7 bases lining up with TRBD1. V gave up 5 bases and J gave up 8 bases; unmatched junction bases: 14. Germline CDR1 is MNHNY and CDR2 is SVGAGI (reference sequence). This CDR3 is built from 15 residues. The CDR3 spells CASSERGRISGGYTF. The CDR3 DNA reads TGTGCCAGCAGTGAAAGGGGGCGTATTAGTGGCGGCTACACCTTC.

The chain has TRBV6-1 and TRBJ2-7; D ambiguous. V was shortened by 11 bases and J by 2 bases, with 19 bases between the two germline ends. The germline V gene has CDR1 MNHNS and CDR2 SASEGT. The CDR3 totals 14 residues. CDR3 amino acids: CAGSIDLPAYEQYF. The CDR3 coding sequence is TGTGCCGGTTCCATTGACCTGCCAGCCTACGAGCAGTACTTC.

The chain has TRBV2 and TRBJ1-1, with 7 positions matching TRBD1. V was clipped by 7 bases and J by 1 base; unmatched bases: 9. Germline V lookup: CDR1 SNHLY, CDR2 FYNNEI. The CDR3 contains 15 residues. The CDR3 region has the DNA TGTGCCAGCAAGCCACAGGGGAATTGGAACACTGAAGCTTTCTTT. Protein sequence: CASKPQGNWNTEAFF.

This clonotype occurred a few times. This chain joins TRBV20-1 and TRBJ2-2; D gene unclear. This CDR3 is built from 15 residues. V was pared by 1 base and J by 2 bases, with 11 bases between. Germline CDR1 is DFQATT and CDR2 is SNEGSKA (reference sequence). The CDR3 coding sequence is TGCAGTGCTAGAGTTTCACAGCTAAACACCGGGGAGCTGTTTTTT. Translating gives CSARVSQLNTGELFF.

In this sample, this clonotype turned up a few times. The CDR3 nucleotides read TGTGCCAGCAGCTTCACAGGGAGTTCCTACGAGCAGTACTTC. Translating it yields CASSFTGSSYEQYF. The chain recombines TRBV12-3 or TRBV12-4 with TRBJ2-7; possibly TRBD1 for D (6 bases). CDR3 length equals 14 residues. V dropped 6 bases and J dropped 1 base, with 13 bases sitting between them.

The chain has TRBV9 and TRBJ1-3, with a possible D match to TRBD1 (5 bases). Per the germline V gene, CDR1 is SGDLS and CDR2 is YYNGEE. V dropped 4 bases and J dropped 4 bases, with 18 bases sitting between them. This CDR3 has 16 amino acids. The CDR3 DNA reads TGTGCCAGCAGCCAGCGAACGGGGGGTGCAGGAAACACCATATATTTT. Protein product: CASSQRTGGAGNTIYF.

V usage is TRBV12-3 or TRBV12-4 and J usage is TRBJ1-1; possible D gene TRBD1, 5 bases. The CDR3 has 12 amino acids. Trimming stripped 5 bases from V and 9 bases from J, with 13 bases between. CDR3 sequence: CASSKGTGKAFF. The CDR3 DNA sequence: TGTGCCAGCAGTAAAGGGACGGGGAAAGCTTTCTTT.

This chain uses TRBV15 with TRBJ2-7, with D uncertain. The CDR3 has 8 amino acids. Germline assignment: CDR1 LNHNV and CDR2 YYDKDF (reference sequence). The V end lost 0 bases, the J end lost 12 bases, and 0 bases lay between the germline ends. The CDR3, as DNA: TGTGCCACCAGCAGAGAGTACTTC. Its protein product is CATSREYF.